These T cell receptor beta chains were read from a single sample in a study of blood T cells in healthy people across ages. MiXCR was run by TCRdb on the 5' RACE reads, yielding one entry per CDR3 protein. The table records fewer than 2,000,000 distinct CDR3 sequences, around 42% of them present only once. The sequenced sample consisted of blood. These receptor sequences come from a human donor in good health. Each CDR3 is given with its conserved first and last residue. Each record gives: clone size, D gene, J gene, V gene, CDR3 DNA, CDR3 protein. A D gene is named only where the DNA matches it firmly. Part of the rows lack a size; the others show once, few, many or a class for expanded clones.

clone size: few; D gene: TRBD1; J gene: TRBJ2-1; V gene: TRBV29-1; CDR3 DNA: TGCAGCGTCCACGACAGGGGAGAGACCCAGTTCTTC; CDR3 protein: CSVHDRGETQFF
clone size: .; D gene: .; J gene: TRBJ2-1; V gene: TRBV29-1; CDR3 DNA: TGCAGCGTTAAGAAAATAGCAGGGGTGGATGAGCAGTTCTTC; CDR3 protein: CSVKKIAGVDEQFF
clone size: .; D gene: TRBD1; J gene: TRBJ2-1; V gene: TRBV9; CDR3 DNA: TGTGCCAGCAGCGTAGGTGGGACAGACAATGAGCAGTTCTTC; CDR3 protein: CASSVGGTDNEQFF
clone size: .; D gene: .; J gene: TRBJ1-2; V gene: TRBV6-1; CDR3 DNA: TGTGCCAGCAGCTCCCCCGGGGAGTTAATCCAGCCTTATGGCTACACCTTC; CDR3 protein: CASSSPGELIQPYGYTF
clone size: .; D gene: .; J gene: TRBJ1-4; V gene: TRBV20-1; CDR3 DNA: TGCAGTGCCCGCGACGTGCAATCAAGTGAAAAACTGTTTTTT; CDR3 protein: CSARDVQSSEKLFF
clone size: .; D gene: .; J gene: TRBJ1-1; V gene: TRBV29-1; CDR3 DNA: TGCAGCGTTGAGGTACCGAACACTGAAGCTTTCTTT; CDR3 protein: CSVEVPNTEAFF
clone size: once; D gene: TRBD2; J gene: TRBJ2-3; V gene: TRBV7-2; CDR3 DNA: TGTGCCAGCAGCTTAGGGGTAGCGGGGTGGGGAGGAACAGATACGCAGTATTTT; CDR3 protein: CASSLGVAGWGGTDTQYF
clone size: .; D gene: .; J gene: TRBJ2-4; V gene: TRBV6-2/TRBV6-3; CDR3 DNA: TGTGCCAGCAGGACCCAGGGTGAAAACATTCAGTACTTC; CDR3 protein: CASRTQGENIQYF
clone size: .; D gene: .; J gene: TRBJ2-6; V gene: TRBV24-1; CDR3 DNA: TGTGCCACCAGTGATCCCAGCCCCTCTGGGGCCAACGTCCTGACTTTC; CDR3 protein: CATSDPSPSGANVLTF
clone size: few; D gene: TRBD1; J gene: TRBJ2-5; V gene: TRBV9; CDR3 DNA: TGTGCCAGCAGCCCCGGGACAGGGGCTAAAGAGACCCAGTACTTC; CDR3 protein: CASSPGTGAKETQYF
clone size: few; D gene: TRBD1; J gene: TRBJ2-5; V gene: TRBV5-5; CDR3 DNA: TGTGCCAGCAGGAGACAGGGGGCTGAAGAGACCCAGTACTTC; CDR3 protein: CASRRQGAEETQYF
clone size: few; D gene: TRBD2; J gene: TRBJ2-6; V gene: TRBV7-2; CDR3 DNA: TGTGCCAGCAGCTTAGGGCTGAGGCGGGGGGGCTTTGGGGCCAACGTCCTGACTTTC; CDR3 protein: CASSLGLRRGGFGANVLTF
clone size: .; D gene: .; J gene: TRBJ2-5; V gene: TRBV20-1; CDR3 DNA: TGCAGTGCTAGGGGTCCATTTGCGGGGGCCCAAGAGACCCAGTACTTC; CDR3 protein: CSARGPFAGAQETQYF
clone size: many; D gene: .; J gene: TRBJ1-6; V gene: TRBV20-1; CDR3 DNA: TGCAGTGCTAGGGGGCCCGCTAATTCACCCCTCCACTTT; CDR3 protein: CSARGPANSPLHF
clone size: .; D gene: .; J gene: TRBJ2-7; V gene: TRBV6-2/TRBV6-3; CDR3 DNA: TGTGCCAGCAGTTACTCCCCGGACCGTAACCCCTACGAGCAGTACTTC; CDR3 protein: CASSYSPDRNPYEQYF
clone size: .; D gene: TRBD2; J gene: TRBJ2-7; V gene: TRBV24-1; CDR3 DNA: TGTGCCACCAGTGATCCGGATACTAGCGGGGGGCCCACCGCCTACGAGCAGTACTTC; CDR3 protein: CATSDPDTSGGPTAYEQYF